This T cell receptor beta chain came from a study of vaccination and CD4 T cells after COVID-19. Study at large: Cells received overlapping spike peptides from SARS-CoV-2, HCoV-NL63, HCoV-OC43 and HCoV-229E as stimulation. A CEFX pool, an HIV-1 Nef pool, or no peptide went to control cultures.

Study conclusions and caveats: Median numbers of SARS-CoV-2-reactive clonotypes increased from around 20 to 38 (not a significant change).

Regarding treatment: approximately nine-day PBMC culture with coronavirus spike peptide pools or control peptides (ViraFEST assay). According to the study, CD4+ T cells from the unexposed donor were gathered ahead of the COVID-19 pandemic (2011-2018). This clonotype has more than one count but fewer than ten. Its antigen remains unknown. With the Oncomine TCR Beta short-read assay, DNA from cultured CD4+ T cells was sequenced. TCRdb re-called the PCR reads through MiXCR, storing one row per CDR3 protein. Of approximately 5,400 distinct CDR3 sequences in the sample, less than 40% were seen once. This sequence was found in a human donor in good health. The sequencing input was CD4+ T cells from blood, cultured in vitro.

DNA for the CDR3: TGTGCCAGCAGGGACCGACTAGCGGGGGGTCGCCCTGGGGCCAACGTCCTGACTTTC. This sequence encodes CASRDRLAGGRPGANVLTF. The chain is built from TRBV6-1 and TRBJ2-6, with TRBD2 identical over 13 bases. Germline CDR1 and CDR2: MNHNS and SASEGT. CDR3 size: 19 residues. The ends lost 6 bases at V and 2 bases at J; junction bases unmatched: 10.